The rows below give T cell receptor beta chains drawn from one sample of a study of blood T cell repertoires in COVID-19. Clones were sequenced by immunoSEQ multiplex PCR, and TCRdb holds only the in-frame ones, with some missing. The repertoire holds 200,000 to 250,000 clones, with about nine tenths as singletons. Sequencing used peripheral blood. The source of these receptors is a man in his fifties or sixties who had recovered from COVID-19. The conserved cysteine and the conserved F or W are not part of the CDR3 here. The order of the fields is V gene, J gene, CDR3 protein.

V: TRBV18
J: TRBJ1-3
CDR3: ASSSGPGNTIY

V: TRBV4-3
J: TRBJ2-7
CDR3: ASSQESPTSVSSYEQY

V: TRBV27
J: TRBJ1-2
CDR3: ASSQRQGLEYGYT

V: TRBV7-3
J: TRBJ1-6
CDR3: ASSPGGNNSPLH

V: TRBV19
J: TRBJ1-1
CDR3: ASSNINANTEAF

V: TRBV14
J: TRBJ2-7
CDR3: ASSPPGTLTYEQY

V: TRBV29-1
J: TRBJ1-2
CDR3: SVPSAGFEYGYT

V: TRBV19
J: TRBJ2-2
CDR3: ASRTGKRNTGELF

V: TRBV5-3
J: TRBJ1-5
CDR3: ASPPSRGRSNQPQH

V: TRBV19
J: TRBJ1-4
CDR3: ASSMSHLATNEKLF

V: TRBV19
J: TRBJ1-2
CDR3: ASRRTGQNYGYT

V: TRBV15
J: TRBJ2-5
CDR3: ATSRDRASEETQY

V: TRBV7-6
J: TRBJ1-2
CDR3: ASSLEEGHSYGYT

V: TRBV11-3
J: TRBJ1-4
CDR3: ASSWGTAFEKLF

V: TRBV2
J: TRBJ1-1
CDR3: ASSEVGGTEAF

V: TRBV5-5
J: TRBJ2-5
CDR3: ASSPGLAGGQETQY

V: TRBV6-5
J: TRBJ1-6
CDR3: ASSYSPRALNSPLH

V: TRBV20-1
J: TRBJ2-1
CDR3: SASGATRVSSEQF

V: TRBV7-8
J: TRBJ1-4
CDR3: ASSLTGLNEKLF

V: TRBV9
J: TRBJ2-7
CDR3: ASSVDHRAYEQY

V: TRBV3-1/TRBV3-2
J: TRBJ2-2
CDR3: ASSQYTGGPDTGELF

V: TRBV28
J: TRBJ2-3
CDR3: ASSPVQSTDTQY

V: TRBV4-1
J: TRBJ2-6
CDR3: ASSLGQGSGANVLT

V: TRBV25-1
J: TRBJ1-4
CDR3: ASSDMTSSNEKLF

V: TRBV28
J: TRBJ1-2
CDR3: ASRGTGRISGYT

V: TRBV19
J: TRBJ1-1
CDR3: ASSSRGWNTEAF

V: TRBV7-2
J: TRBJ1-1
CDR3: ASSLDERNAAF

V: TRBV7-8
J: TRBJ2-2
CDR3: ASSPPVAVIPGELF

V: TRBV6-5
J: TRBJ1-6
CDR3: ASSPQGRNSPLH

V: TRBV6-1
J: TRBJ2-5
CDR3: ASSDKFGGYETQY

V: TRBV12-5
J: TRBJ2-1
CDR3: ASGLRQNNEQF

V: TRBV5-1
J: TRBJ1-5
CDR3: ASSPGTGGTNSNQPQH

V: TRBV7-2
J: TRBJ1-2
CDR3: ASSLQISNYGYT

V: TRBV16
J: TRBJ1-1
CDR3: ASSLSRGGEAF

V: TRBV27
J: TRBJ1-6
CDR3: ASSSRDRVANSPLH

V: TRBV28
J: TRBJ2-2
CDR3: ASRGPVVNGELF

V: TRBV27
J: TRBJ1-1
CDR3: ASSFSQNTEAF

V: TRBV3-1/TRBV3-2
J: TRBJ1-3
CDR3: ASSRLKQYSGNTIY

V: TRBV14
J: TRBJ2-1
CDR3: ASSRLQGALGNEQF

V: TRBV7-2
J: TRBJ2-3
CDR3: ASRHGQGAGTDTQY

V: TRBV7-7
J: TRBJ2-7
CDR3: ASSLALGQGYEQY

V: TRBV3-1/TRBV3-2
J: TRBJ2-7
CDR3: ASSQASSLYEQY

V: TRBV7-2
J: TRBJ2-2
CDR3: ASRMGGDTGELF

V: TRBV10-3
J: TRBJ2-1
CDR3: ATLGTDLPLGF

V: TRBV10-1
J: TRBJ2-2
CDR3: ASSERGGAGENTGELF

V: TRBV7-3
J: TRBJ2-5
CDR3: ASSLTGQFQETQY

V: TRBV6-1
J: TRBJ2-2
CDR3: ASSGVRRTNTGELF

V: TRBV5-4
J: TRBJ1-2
CDR3: ASSFKEGSLGYT

V: TRBV5-1
J: TRBJ2-3
CDR3: ASSLGGSSTDTQY

V: TRBV7-3
J: TRBJ2-2
CDR3: ASSRQGSITGELF

V: TRBV7-2
J: TRBJ2-5
CDR3: ASTGPRETQY

V: TRBV27
J: TRBJ1-5
CDR3: ASSFEGGGQPQH

V: TRBV5-5
J: TRBJ1-4
CDR3: ASSPGQADEKLF

V: TRBV7-2
J: TRBJ2-5
CDR3: ASSLASGSETQY